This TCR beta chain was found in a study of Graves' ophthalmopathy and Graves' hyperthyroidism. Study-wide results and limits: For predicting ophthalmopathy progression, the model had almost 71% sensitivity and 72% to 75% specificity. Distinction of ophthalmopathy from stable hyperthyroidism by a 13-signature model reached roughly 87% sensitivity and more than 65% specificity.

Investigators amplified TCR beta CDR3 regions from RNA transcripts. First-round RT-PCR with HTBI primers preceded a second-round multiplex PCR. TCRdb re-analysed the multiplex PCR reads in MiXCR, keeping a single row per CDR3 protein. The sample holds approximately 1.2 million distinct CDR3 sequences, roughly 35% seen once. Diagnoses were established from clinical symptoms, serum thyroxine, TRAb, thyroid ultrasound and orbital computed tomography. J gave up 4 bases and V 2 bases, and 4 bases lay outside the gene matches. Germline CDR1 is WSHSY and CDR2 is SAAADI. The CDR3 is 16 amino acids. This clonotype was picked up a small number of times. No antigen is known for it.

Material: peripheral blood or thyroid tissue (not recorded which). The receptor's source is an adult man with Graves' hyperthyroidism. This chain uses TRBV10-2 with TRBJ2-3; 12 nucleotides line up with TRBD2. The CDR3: CASSEASGGAPDTQYF. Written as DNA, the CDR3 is TGCGCCAGCAGTGAGGCTAGCGGGGGGGCCCCAGATACGCAGTATTTT.